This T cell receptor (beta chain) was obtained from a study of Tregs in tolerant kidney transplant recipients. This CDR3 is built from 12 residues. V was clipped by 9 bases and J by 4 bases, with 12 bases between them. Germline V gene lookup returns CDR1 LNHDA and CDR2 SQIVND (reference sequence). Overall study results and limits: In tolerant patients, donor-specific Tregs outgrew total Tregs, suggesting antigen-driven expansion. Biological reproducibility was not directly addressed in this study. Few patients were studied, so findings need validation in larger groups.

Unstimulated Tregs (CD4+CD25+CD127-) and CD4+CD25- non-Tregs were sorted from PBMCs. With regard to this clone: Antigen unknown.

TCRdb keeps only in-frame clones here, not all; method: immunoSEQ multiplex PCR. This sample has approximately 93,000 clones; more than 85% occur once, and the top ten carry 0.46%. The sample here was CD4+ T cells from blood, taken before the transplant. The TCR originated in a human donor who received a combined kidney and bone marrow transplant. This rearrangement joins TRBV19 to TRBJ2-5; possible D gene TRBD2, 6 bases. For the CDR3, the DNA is TGTGCCAGCGGGAGTGGTAGAGAGACCCAGTACTTC. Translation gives CASGSGRETQYF.